A selection of T cell receptor beta chains follows, all from one sample in a study of T cell responses to AZD1222 COVID-19 vaccine. Generated by immunoSEQ multiplex PCR, the TCRdb table keeps only in-frame clones and is missing some. This sample has about 110,000 clones; about 85% occur once, and the top ten carry about 2.5%. The sample was peripheral blood, taken 28 days after the second AZD1222 dose. The receptors stem from an adult who received the AZD1222 COVID-19 vaccine. Both conserved end residues are part of each CDR3. Fields, in order: J gene, D gene, V gene, clone size, CDR3 protein, CDR3 DNA. D genes are given only for firm matches. A row's size may be missing; if present it is once, few, many or a size class.

>TRBJ2-7|TRBD1|TRBV19|NA
CASKKEGQGSYEQYF
TGTGCCAGTAAAAAGGAGGGACAGGGTTCCTACGAGCAGTACTTC
>TRBJ2-1|TRBD2|TRBV5-6|NA
CASSLGLAGGGNEQFF
TGTGCCAGCAGCTTGGGTCTAGCGGGAGGAGGCAATGAGCAGTTCTTC
>TRBJ2-1|TRBD2|TRBV4-1|NA
CASSPRVPSGGPSLVSYNEQFF
TGCGCCAGCAGCCCTCGGGTACCTAGCGGGGGACCTAGCTTAGTTTCCTACAATGAGCAGTTCTTC
>TRBJ1-1|TRBD1|TRBV9|once
CASSVATGGSTEAFF
TGTGCCAGCAGCGTAGCAACAGGGGGGAGCACTGAAGCTTTCTTT
>TRBJ1-5|NA|TRBV6-6|NA
CASSYSRQDNQPQHF
TGTGCCAGCAGTTACTCGCGACAGGACAATCAGCCCCAGCATTTT
>TRBJ2-3|TRBD1|TRBV7-3|NA
CASSQQTGTPDTQYF
TGTGCCAGCAGCCAACAGACAGGGACACCAGATACGCAGTATTTT
>TRBJ1-1|TRBD1|TRBV19|once
CASSIYRGLAEAFF
TGTGCCAGTAGTATATACAGGGGGCTCGCTGAAGCTTTCTTT
>TRBJ1-5|NA|TRBV14|NA
CASSQGRAVQPQHF
TGTGCCAGCAGCCAAGGCAGGGCTGTTCAGCCCCAGCATTTT
>TRBJ2-3|TRBD1|TRBV7-2|NA
CASSFGTGYTDTQYF
TGTGCCAGCAGCTTCGGGACAGGGTACACAGATACGCAGTATTTT
>TRBJ1-1|NA|TRBV29-1|NA
CSATSGSNTEAFF
TGCAGCGCGACGAGCGGATCAAACACTGAAGCTTTCTTT
>TRBJ2-7|TRBD2|TRBV11-2|NA
CASSTNKASGRYEQYF
TGTGCCAGCAGTACTAACAAGGCTAGCGGGAGGTACGAGCAGTACTTC
>TRBJ2-7|TRBD1|TRBV11-3|NA
CASSLYSTGRYEQYF
TGTGCCAGCAGCTTATACTCGACAGGGAGATACGAGCAGTACTTC
>TRBJ2-1|TRBD1|TRBV14|NA
CASSRLRTGGLEQFF
TGTGCCAGCAGCCGATTACGGACAGGGGGCCTTGAGCAGTTCTTC
>TRBJ1-6|NA|TRBV30|NA
CAWSTDRGYNSPLHF
TGTGCCTGGAGTACCGATAGAGGGTATAATTCACCCCTCCACTTT
>TRBJ2-5|TRBD2|TRBV3-1/TRBV3-2|NA
CASSQRAGEGETQYF
TGTGCCAGCAGCCAAAGAGCGGGAGAAGGAGAGACCCAGTACTTC
>TRBJ2-3|TRBD2|TRBV4-2|NA
CASSQKGGRVDTQYF
TGTGCCAGCAGCCAAAAGGGCGGGAGAGTGGATACGCAGTATTTT
>TRBJ2-3|NA|TRBV6-4|NA
CASSDVGGGDTQYF
TGTGCCAGCAGTGACGTCGGGGGAGGAGATACGCAGTATTTT
>TRBJ2-7|TRBD1|TRBV7-9|NA
CASSLQGDEQYF
TGTGCCAGCAGCTTACAGGGGGATGAGCAGTACTTC
>TRBJ2-7|TRBD2|TRBV27|few
CASSLAGEAYEQYF
TGTGCCAGCAGTTTAGCGGGAGAAGCCTACGAGCAGTACTTC
>TRBJ2-5|NA|TRBV2|NA
CASSDFGAYQETQYF
TGTGCCAGCAGTGATTTTGGGGCCTACCAAGAGACCCAGTACTTC
>TRBJ1-2|NA|TRBV19|NA
CASSIAGSNYGYTF
TGTGCCAGTAGTATAGCAGGGAGCAACTATGGCTACACCTTC
>TRBJ2-1|NA|TRBV15|NA
CATSRLLGIDEQFF
TGTGCCACCAGCAGACTTTTGGGGATTGATGAGCAGTTCTTC
>TRBJ2-1|NA|TRBV5-1|NA
CASSLEGNEQFF
TGCGCCAGCAGCTTGGAAGGCAATGAGCAGTTCTTC
>TRBJ2-2|NA|TRBV9|NA
CASSVEHRVTGELFF
TGTGCCAGCAGCGTAGAGCACAGGGTCACCGGGGAGCTGTTTTTT
>TRBJ1-4|NA|TRBV7-9|NA
CASSAGGNNEKLFF
TGTGCCAGCTCCGCAGGTGGTAATAATGAAAAACTGTTTTTT
>TRBJ2-7|NA|TRBV28|NA
CASSLKLEVDEQYF
TGTGCCAGCAGCCTTAAACTAGAGGTGGACGAGCAGTACTTC
>TRBJ2-7|NA|TRBV5-5|NA
CASSLSTYEQYF
TGTGCCAGCAGCTTAAGCACCTACGAGCAGTACTTC
>TRBJ2-7|NA|TRBV7-9|NA
CASSRGTSSEQYF
TGTGCCAGCAGCCGTGGGACATCCTCCGAGCAGTACTTC
>TRBJ1-6|TRBD1|TRBV3-1/TRBV3-2|NA
CASRGTGGNSPLHF
TGTGCCAGCAGAGGGACAGGTGGTAATTCACCCCTCCACTTT
>TRBJ1-1|NA|TRBV21-1|few
CASSIFPARGMNTEAFF
TGTGCCAGCAGCATTTTCCCGGCCAGGGGAATGAACACTGAAGCTTTCTTT
>TRBJ2-7|NA|TRBV2|NA
CASGEKGRAHEQYF
TGTGCCAGCGGCGAAAAAGGTAGGGCCCACGAGCAGTACTTC
>TRBJ1-5|TRBD1|TRBV2|few
CASSRTTGDGAQHF
TGTGCCAGCAGCAGGACAACAGGGGATGGGGCCCAGCATTTT
>TRBJ2-7|TRBD1|TRBV19|NA
CASSIGQGAYEQYF
TGTGCCAGTAGTATTGGACAGGGGGCCTACGAGCAGTACTTC
>TRBJ2-1|TRBD2|TRBV5-1|NA
CASSPRTSGSTNEQFF
TGCGCCAGCAGCCCAAGGACTAGCGGGAGCACCAATGAGCAGTTCTTC
>TRBJ2-1|TRBD1|TRBV19|once
CASSRTGRGNEQFF
TGTGCCAGTAGTCGGACAGGGAGAGGCAATGAGCAGTTCTTC
>TRBJ1-2|NA|TRBV6-5|NA
CASSYLGANYGYTF
TGTGCCAGCAGTTACTTGGGAGCTAACTATGGCTACACCTTC
>TRBJ2-2|NA|TRBV18|NA
CASSPYLRNTGELFF
TGTGCCAGCTCACCATATCTCCGGAACACCGGGGAGCTGTTTTTT
>TRBJ2-4|NA|TRBV19|NA
CASSIRKTEIRKYF
TGTGCCAGTAGTATAAGGAAGACGGAGATCCGCAAGTACTTC
>TRBJ1-1|NA|TRBV11-2|NA
CASSLGRWGVLVNTEAFF
TGTGCCAGCAGCTTAGGTCGATGGGGAGTCTTAGTGAACACTGAAGCTTTCTTT
>TRBJ2-7|NA|TRBV6-4|NA
CASSDSSRDEQYF
TGTGCCAGCAGTGACTCGTCGCGGGACGAGCAGTACTTC
>TRBJ1-4|NA|TRBV9|NA
CASSPTVVPGEKLFF
TGTGCCAGCAGCCCGACAGTCGTACCTGGGGAAAAACTGTTTTTT
>TRBJ2-2|TRBD1|TRBV14|few
CASSPTGGITGELFF
TGTGCCAGCAGCCCGACAGGGGGAATCACCGGGGAGCTGTTTTTT
>TRBJ1-2|TRBD1|TRBV29-1|NA
CSVGQGGNYGYTF
TGCAGCGTGGGACAGGGAGGAAACTATGGCTACACCTTC
>TRBJ2-5|TRBD1|TRBV11-3|once
CASSLGGTDQETQYF
TGTGCCAGCAGCTTAGGGGGGACAGACCAAGAGACCCAGTACTTC